The sequence of this T cell receptor beta chain was determined in a study of regulatory T cells in long-lasting Graves disease. Study summary: Graves' cases, newly diagnosed, had used antithyroid drugs under 3 months.

Time point given: newly diagnosed GD, antithyroid drugs for less than 3 months. PBMCs were the source of the RNA used for TCR sequencing. Libraries of TCR beta came from iRepertoire HTBI primers plus Arm-PCR of CDR3 regions. TCRdb fed the multiplex PCR reads into MiXCR, producing one record per CDR3 protein. The data contain approximately 390,000 distinct CDR3 sequences, roughly 17% of them singletons. There are 16 residues in the CDR3. Germline V lookup: CDR1 LGHNT, CDR2 FRNRAP. J lost 5 bases, V lost 5 bases, and 14 bases had no gene match. The same sample was also studied in work on T cells in Graves' hyperthyroidism and ophthalmopathy.

The genes are TRBV12-5 and TRBJ1-1; TRBD1 matches 7 bases. This receptor was obtained from a woman under 30 with Graves disease. The specimen was peripheral blood mononuclear cells (PBMCs), collected at new diagnosis, from a patient treated with antithyroid drugs. CDR3 nucleotides: TGTGCTAGTGGTCCCACTCAGATCACAGGGGCGACTGAAGCTTTCTTT. Amino acids: CASGPTQITGATEAFF.